This T cell receptor beta chain originates from a study of control samples from healthy donors and cancer patients. Some clones are missing from TCRdb's copy, which holds only in-frame ones; the method was immunoSEQ multiplex PCR. The table has about 130,000 clones, 80% to 95% seen once. In germline, CDR1 is SGHRS, CDR2 YFSETQ. V was clipped by 0 bases and J by 4 bases; unmatched bases: 13. This CDR3 comprises 18 residues. The chain has TRBV5-1 and TRBJ2-5, with 9 positions matching TRBD1. This receptor was taken from a man older than 75 with head and neck cancer. Sequencing was done on a sample of PBMCs. This CDR3 reads CASSLGPIDRQGGETQYF. In DNA form, the CDR3 reads TGCGCCAGCAGCTTGGGTCCCATTGACAGACAGGGGGGAGAGACCCAGTACTTC.